The present TCR beta chain was sequenced within a study of blood T cell repertoires in COVID-19. Original processing notes: Estimation of nucleated cell counts relied on the amplification of reference gene primers. Using immunoSEQ multiplex PCR, the repertoire was profiled, and TCRdb retains in-frame clones only, with some absent. That table gives V, J and clone size, and the DNA gave D and trimming. This table has about 56,000 clones, roughly nine tenths appearing once. Seattle patients were enrolled during active infection and followed longitudinally. The source is a woman aged 55-70 years with COVID-19, enrolled during active disease. Sample: peripheral blood.

The CDR3 coding sequence is TGCGCCAGCAGCCAAAGACTAGCGGTCACAGATACGCAGTATTTT. Translating gives CASSQRLAVTDTQYF. The chain links TRBV4-1 to TRBJ2-3; 9 nucleotides align to TRBD2. The germline V gene has CDR1 MGHRA and CDR2 YSYEKL. CDR3 length: 15 residues. J gave up 2 bases and V 2 bases, and 2 bases lay outside the gene matches.